A selection of T cell receptor beta chains follows, all from one sample in a study of post-analysis software for immune sequencing data. TCRdb processed the PCR reads anew with MiXCR; each CDR3 protein has one entry. The data contain about 430,000 distinct CDR3 sequences, 39% of them singletons. Sequencing was done on a sample of blood. These receptors all come from a girl under 10 years old with multiple sclerosis. Each CDR3 is given with its conserved first and last residue. Each record gives: D gene, V gene, J gene, clone size, CDR3 protein, CDR3 DNA. D genes are given only for firm matches. Clone size is given for some rows only: seen once, a few or many times, or a class if the clone is expanded.

NA	TRBV30	TRBJ2-1	NA	CAWSVMTYNEQFF	TGTGCCTGGAGTGTAATGACTTACAATGAGCAGTTCTTC
NA	TRBV6-5	TRBJ1-1	NA	CASKPDGDVSEAFF	TGTGCCAGTAAACCCGACGGGGATGTGAGTGAAGCTTTCTTT
TRBD2	TRBV28	TRBJ2-7	many	CASRPGTSDTYEQYF	TGTGCCAGCAGACCAGGGACTAGCGACACCTACGAGCAGTACTTC
NA	TRBV5-1	TRBJ1-4	NA	CASRMWTANNEKLFF	TGCGCCAGCAGGATGTGGACAGCGAATAATGAAAAGCTGTTTTTT
NA	TRBV15	TRBJ1-5	NA	CATSRDNQPQHF	TGTGCCACCAGCAGAGATAATCAGCCCCAGCATTTT
TRBD2	TRBV28	TRBJ2-5	few	CASSLVRGVQETQYF	TGTGCCAGCAGTTTAGTACGGGGGGTCCAAGAGACCCAGTACTTC
NA	TRBV11-1	TRBJ2-3	NA	CASSPLIETDTQYF	TGTGCCAGCAGCCCCCTTATAGAAACAGATACGCAGTATTTT
TRBD2	TRBV20-1	TRBJ2-1	few	CSAIAGAYNEQFF	TGCAGTGCTATAGCGGGGGCGTACAATGAGCAGTTCTTC
NA	TRBV9	TRBJ2-7	few	CASSVEASVSYEQYF	TGTGCCAGCAGCGTAGAAGCGTCTGTCTCCTACGAGCAGTACTTC
TRBD1	TRBV12-3/TRBV12-4	TRBJ1-2	NA	CASSLTGDDDYTF	TGTGCCAGCAGTCTGACAGGGGACGATGACTACACCTTC
NA	TRBV27	TRBJ2-7	few	CASGKTAGGSYEQYF	TGTGCCAGCGGGAAAACTGCAGGCGGTTCCTACGAGCAGTACTTC
NA	TRBV4-1	TRBJ2-7	few	CASSQRHEQYF	TGCGCCAGCAGCCAGAGACACGAGCAGTACTTC
NA	TRBV10-3	TRBJ2-7	NA	CAISEYGGSYEQYF	TGTGCCATCAGTGAGTATGGCGGATCCTACGAGCAGTACTTC
NA	TRBV20-1	TRBJ2-1	few	CSARRSGNEQFF	TGCAGTGCTAGAAGATCGGGGAATGAGCAGTTCTTC
NA	TRBV9	TRBJ2-1	NA	CASHGEPYNEQFF	TGTGCCAGTCACGGGGAGCCCTACAATGAGCAGTTCTTC
NA	TRBV25-1	TRBJ2-5	few	CASSELRGGGQEETQYF	TGTGCCAGCAGTGAGTTGAGGGGGGGAGGGCAGGAGGAGACCCAGTACTTC
NA	TRBV6-2/TRBV6-3	TRBJ2-5	NA	CASSFSMETQYF	TGTGCCAGCAGTTTTTCCATGGAGACCCAGTACTTC
NA	TRBV28	TRBJ2-6	NA	CASSPGTSGANVLTF	TGTGCCAGCAGTCCCGGGACAAGTGGGGCCAACGTCCTGACTTTC
NA	TRBV12-3/TRBV12-4	TRBJ1-6	NA	CASSNYNSPLHF	TGTGCCAGCAGCAACTATAATTCACCCCTCCACTTT
NA	TRBV19	TRBJ2-1	few	CASSIDHSSYNEQFF	TGTGCCAGTAGTATAGATCACAGCTCCTACAATGAGCAGTTCTTC
NA	TRBV12-3/TRBV12-4	TRBJ1-4	NA	CASSFEGRGEKLFF	TGTGCCAGCAGTTTTGAGGGCAGGGGTGAAAAACTGTTTTTT
NA	TRBV15	TRBJ2-1	NA	CATSTPLLRESNNEQFF	TGTGCCACCAGCACCCCCTTGCTAAGGGAGTCCAACAATGAGCAGTTCTTC
TRBD1	TRBV29-1	TRBJ2-5	NA	CSVDQHRGKETQYF	TGCAGCGTTGACCAACACAGGGGAAAAGAGACCCAGTACTTC
NA	TRBV2	TRBJ2-7	NA	CASQVTYEQYF	TGTGCCAGCCAAGTAACCTACGAGCAGTACTTC
NA	TRBV7-2	TRBJ2-3	NA	CASSLDYSSTDTQYF	TGTGCCAGCAGCTTAGACTACTCCAGCACAGATACGCAGTATTTT
TRBD1	TRBV4-3	TRBJ1-2	NA	CASSQGQGDRYGYTF	TGCGCCAGCAGCCAAGGTCAGGGGGATCGGTATGGCTACACCTTC
NA	TRBV28	TRBJ2-1	NA	CASSSLSVAYNEQFF	TGTGCCAGCAGTTCCCTGAGCGTGGCCTACAATGAGCAGTTCTTC
NA	TRBV4-1	TRBJ2-3	NA	CASSQAKRGPDTQYF	TGCGCCAGCAGCCAGGCTAAAAGGGGTCCAGATACGCAGTATTTT
NA	TRBV6-1	TRBJ2-7	few	CAIPGGGLYNEQYF	TGTGCCATCCCTGGCGGGGGCCTCTACAATGAGCAGTACTTC
NA	TRBV4-1	TRBJ1-1	few	CASSQPARGRNTEAFF	TGCGCCAGCAGCCAACCTGCGAGGGGCCGGAACACTGAAGCTTTCTTT
NA	TRBV29-1	TRBJ2-7	NA	CSVDSQGHEQYF	TGCAGCGTTGATAGCCAGGGCCACGAGCAGTACTTC
TRBD1	TRBV11-1	TRBJ1-2	NA	CASSGRGLVGYTF	TGTGCCAGCAGCGGCAGGGGGCTTGTTGGCTACACCTTC
NA	TRBV30	TRBJ1-2	NA	CAWSVAGRGGYTF	TGTGCCTGGAGTGTAGCAGGGAGGGGCGGCTACACCTTC
TRBD1	TRBV20-1	TRBJ2-7	NA	CSARDRGPPWWQYF	TGCAGTGCTCGGGACAGGGGGCCCCCTTGGTGGCAGTACTTC
TRBD2	TRBV4-2	TRBJ2-4	few	CASSQRLAGEFTREQYF	TGTGCCAGCAGCCAGCGACTAGCGGGGGAGTTTACGAGAGAGCAGTACTTC
NA	TRBV28	TRBJ2-4	NA	CASSSPGTMKNIQYF	TGTGCCAGCAGTTCGCCCGGGACAATGAAAAACATTCAGTACTTC
TRBD1	TRBV10-3	TRBJ2-1	few	CATGQNEQFF	TGTGCCACGGGACAGAATGAGCAGTTCTTC